This T cell receptor (beta chain) was captured in a study of blood T cell repertoires in COVID-19. Trimming cost V 0 bases and J 7 bases, with 11 bases left between them. Germline-derived CDR1 and CDR2 are SGHRS and YFSETQ. This CDR3 has 14 amino acids. Profiled with immunoSEQ multiplex PCR; TCRdb holds only in-frame clones, not every one. The sample shows over 130,000 clones, almost 85% of them seen only once. Sequenced sample: peripheral blood. The origin of this receptor is a man over 45 with acute or convalescent COVID-19. J is TRBJ1-5 and V is TRBV5-1; maybe TRBD1 (6 bases). The CDR3 bases are TGCGCCAGCAGCTTGGCCCCAGGGGACCAGCCCCAGCATTTT. The encoded protein is CASSLAPGDQPQHF.